This is a list of T cell receptor beta chains from one sample in a study of blood T cell repertoires in COVID-19. Profiled with immunoSEQ multiplex PCR; TCRdb holds only in-frame clones, not every one. Found here are about 88,000 clones, over 75% of them singletons; the top ten hold around 15%. Material for sequencing was peripheral blood. The receptors here all came from a woman aged 70-85 years with acute or convalescent COVID-19. Both conserved end residues are part of each CDR3. A D gene is named only where the DNA matches it firmly. For some rows the clone size is stated as once, few or many, or as a class when expanded; others skip it.

V: TRBV14
D: .
size: once
J: TRBJ2-2
DNA: TGTGCCAGCAGCCTCACAGTGAACACCGGGGAGCTGTTTTTT
CDR3: CASSLTVNTGELFF

V: TRBV30
D: .
size: .
J: TRBJ2-1
DNA: TGTGCCTGGAGTGTTCGGCAGTCCGGGACACGGCTCTACAATGAGCAGTTCTTC
CDR3: CAWSVRQSGTRLYNEQFF

V: TRBV28
D: TRBD1
size: few
J: TRBJ1-6
DNA: TGTGCCAGCAGGACGGACAGGGTGTCGTCACCCCTCCACTTT
CDR3: CASRTDRVSSPLHF

V: TRBV7-9
D: .
size: .
J: TRBJ1-1
DNA: TGTGCCAGCAGCTTAGAAGGGGAATGGGCTGAAGCTTTCTTT
CDR3: CASSLEGEWAEAFF

V: TRBV6-4
D: TRBD2
size: .
J: TRBJ2-1
DNA: TGTGCCAGCAGCGAGAAGCGGGGGAGCTACAATGAGCAGTTCTTC
CDR3: CASSEKRGSYNEQFF

V: TRBV29-1
D: TRBD1
size: .
J: TRBJ2-2
DNA: TGCAGCGTGGCCGGGACAGGCGATGTGGAGGACACCGGGGAGCTGTTTTTT
CDR3: CSVAGTGDVEDTGELFF

V: TRBV28
D: TRBD1
size: .
J: TRBJ1-2
DNA: TGTGCCAGCAGCTCAGGGGGCAACTATGGCTACACCTTC
CDR3: CASSSGGNYGYTF

V: TRBV5-1
D: .
size: .
J: TRBJ2-3
DNA: TGCGCCAGCAGCCTCCCCGAGGGGGGGGGCAGAGATACGCAGTATTTT
CDR3: CASSLPEGGGRDTQYF

V: TRBV9
D: TRBD2
size: .
J: TRBJ2-5
DNA: TGTGCCAGCAGCGTAGATGGGCTAGCGGGGGCCCGGGGGGTGCAAGAGACCCAGTACTTC
CDR3: CASSVDGLAGARGVQETQYF

V: TRBV28
D: .
size: few
J: TRBJ1-2
DNA: TGTGCCAGCAGTTCCGCAGGGGTCTATGGCTACACCTTC
CDR3: CASSSAGVYGYTF

V: TRBV3-1/TRBV3-2
D: .
size: .
J: TRBJ1-6
DNA: TGTGCCAGCAGCCAAGAGGCCAGGGATAATTCACCCCTCCACTTT
CDR3: CASSQEARDNSPLHF

V: TRBV11-2
D: .
size: .
J: TRBJ1-1
DNA: TGTGCCAGCAGCTTAGGCCTCAGGAACACTGAAGCTTTCTTT
CDR3: CASSLGLRNTEAFF

V: TRBV19
D: TRBD1
size: .
J: TRBJ1-2
DNA: TGTGCCAGCACTAATAAATGGACAGGAAATTACTATGGCTACACCTTC
CDR3: CASTNKWTGNYYGYTF

V: TRBV24-1
D: .
size: .
J: TRBJ1-2
DNA: TGTGCCACCAGTGATGGCTCAGGGTTTGGCTACACCTTC
CDR3: CATSDGSGFGYTF

V: TRBV19
D: .
size: .
J: TRBJ1-2
DNA: TGTGCCAGGCAATTCAGGGAGGCTAACTATGGCTACACCTTC
CDR3: CARQFREANYGYTF

V: TRBV6-2/TRBV6-3
D: TRBD1
size: .
J: TRBJ2-1
DNA: TGTGCCAGCAGTCCCAGTTGGGCAGGGGGCTACAATGAGCAGTTCTTC
CDR3: CASSPSWAGGYNEQFF

V: TRBV28
D: TRBD2
size: .
J: TRBJ2-3
DNA: TGTGCCAGCAGTTTTCGACTAGCGGGGGCAGATACGCAGTATTTT
CDR3: CASSFRLAGADTQYF

V: TRBV7-8
D: .
size: .
J: TRBJ2-2
DNA: TGTGCCAGCAGCCCGCGGACAGACGACGGGGAGCTGTTTTTT
CDR3: CASSPRTDDGELFF

V: TRBV28
D: TRBD1
size: once
J: TRBJ2-6
DNA: TGTGCCAGCAGGGCCACCGGGACAGGGGGCTTTGGGGCCAACGTCCTGACTTTC
CDR3: CASRATGTGGFGANVLTF

V: TRBV11-3
D: .
size: once
J: TRBJ2-1
DNA: TGTGCCAGCGGGGGGGCCTCCTACAATGAGCAGTTCTTC
CDR3: CASGGASYNEQFF

V: TRBV27
D: TRBD2
size: .
J: TRBJ2-1
DNA: TGTGCCAGCAGTTTTTTTGCGGGAGGTAACAATGAGCAGTTCTTC
CDR3: CASSFFAGGNNEQFF

V: TRBV6-5
D: TRBD1
size: .
J: TRBJ2-1
DNA: TGTGCCAGCAGTTACTCGGGACAGGGCAACAATGAGCAGTTCTTC
CDR3: CASSYSGQGNNEQFF

V: TRBV7-9
D: TRBD2
size: .
J: TRBJ2-5
DNA: TGTGCCAGCAGCTTCTTGGCGGGAGTGTATGGTGAGACCCAGTACTTC
CDR3: CASSFLAGVYGETQYF

V: TRBV24-1
D: TRBD1
size: .
J: TRBJ2-2
DNA: TGTGCCACCAGTGATCCAGGGGGCGCGAACACCGGGGAGCTGTTTTTT
CDR3: CATSDPGGANTGELFF

V: TRBV5-4
D: TRBD1
size: .
J: TRBJ1-3
DNA: TGTGCCAGCAGCCAACAGGGGATCTCTGGAAACACCATATATTTT
CDR3: CASSQQGISGNTIYF

V: TRBV29-1
D: .
size: .
J: TRBJ2-6
DNA: TGCAGCGTTGATAATGGTCTAACTGGGGCCAACGTCCTGACTTTC
CDR3: CSVDNGLTGANVLTF

V: TRBV5-4
D: TRBD2
size: once
J: TRBJ2-5
DNA: TGTGCCAGCAGCCTGACGGGGGGGCAAGAGACCCAGTACTTC
CDR3: CASSLTGGQETQYF

V: TRBV27
D: TRBD2
size: .
J: TRBJ2-1
DNA: TGTGCCAGCAGCATTATAATAGCGGGGGCGTACAATGAGCAGTTCTTC
CDR3: CASSIIIAGAYNEQFF

V: TRBV16
D: TRBD1
size: .
J: TRBJ2-1
DNA: TGTGCCAGCAGCCTTACAGGGGCCCCTTCTCGGGTCTTC
CDR3: CASSLTGAPSRVF

V: TRBV2
D: .
size: .
J: TRBJ1-2
DNA: TGTGCCAGCAGTGTTGGGGGGAACTATGGCTACACCTTC
CDR3: CASSVGGNYGYTF

V: TRBV3-1/TRBV3-2
D: TRBD2
size: .
J: TRBJ2-5
DNA: TGTGCCAGCAGCCAAGATAGGCGAGCGGGGGAACAAGAGACCCAGTACTTC
CDR3: CASSQDRRAGEQETQYF

V: TRBV6-2/TRBV6-3
D: .
size: .
J: TRBJ1-5
DNA: TGTGCCAGCAGTTATCAAAGCAATCAGCCCCAGCATTTT
CDR3: CASSYQSNQPQHF

V: TRBV11-2
D: TRBD1
size: .
J: TRBJ2-3
DNA: TGTGCCAGCAGCTTAACTCTCACAGGGGGCACAGATACGCAGTATTTT
CDR3: CASSLTLTGGTDTQYF

V: TRBV18
D: TRBD1
size: .
J: TRBJ1-1
DNA: TGTGCCAGCTCACCACCGGAAATCCGACGACAGGGGACTGAAGCTTTCTTT
CDR3: CASSPPEIRRQGTEAFF

V: TRBV19
D: .
size: .
J: TRBJ2-3
DNA: TGTGCCAGTAGTATCGGCCAGGCGGGGGATACGCAGTATTTT
CDR3: CASSIGQAGDTQYF

V: TRBV5-3
D: TRBD2
size: many
J: TRBJ2-3
DNA: TGTGCCAGAAGCGACGAGGGACTAGCGGTTGGAGATACGCAGTATTTT
CDR3: CARSDEGLAVGDTQYF

V: TRBV6-5
D: TRBD2
size: .
J: TRBJ2-1
DNA: TGTGCCACCCTTCGGGGGGGGGCCGGGGACAATGAGCAGTTCTTC
CDR3: CATLRGGAGDNEQFF

V: TRBV6-2/TRBV6-3
D: .
size: .
J: TRBJ2-3
DNA: TGTGCCAGCAGCGTACTAGTTGATACGCAGTATTTT
CDR3: CASSVLVDTQYF

V: TRBV5-1
D: .
size: .
J: TRBJ2-1
DNA: TGCGCCAGCAGTGGGGGCCGGACCTCCTACAATGAGCAGTTCTTC
CDR3: CASSGGRTSYNEQFF

V: TRBV4-1
D: TRBD1
size: .
J: TRBJ2-1
DNA: TGCGCCAGCAGCCAAGCTCCCACGGACAGGGACTACAATGAGCAGTTCTTC
CDR3: CASSQAPTDRDYNEQFF

V: TRBV28
D: TRBD2
size: .
J: TRBJ2-1
DNA: TGTGCCAGCACCCTCGGACTAGCGGGGGGGCGGGGTGAGCAGTTCTTC
CDR3: CASTLGLAGGRGEQFF

V: TRBV5-1
D: TRBD1
size: .
J: TRBJ2-3
DNA: TGCGCCAGCGGCCGGGACAGGACCACAGATACGCAGTATTTT
CDR3: CASGRDRTTDTQYF